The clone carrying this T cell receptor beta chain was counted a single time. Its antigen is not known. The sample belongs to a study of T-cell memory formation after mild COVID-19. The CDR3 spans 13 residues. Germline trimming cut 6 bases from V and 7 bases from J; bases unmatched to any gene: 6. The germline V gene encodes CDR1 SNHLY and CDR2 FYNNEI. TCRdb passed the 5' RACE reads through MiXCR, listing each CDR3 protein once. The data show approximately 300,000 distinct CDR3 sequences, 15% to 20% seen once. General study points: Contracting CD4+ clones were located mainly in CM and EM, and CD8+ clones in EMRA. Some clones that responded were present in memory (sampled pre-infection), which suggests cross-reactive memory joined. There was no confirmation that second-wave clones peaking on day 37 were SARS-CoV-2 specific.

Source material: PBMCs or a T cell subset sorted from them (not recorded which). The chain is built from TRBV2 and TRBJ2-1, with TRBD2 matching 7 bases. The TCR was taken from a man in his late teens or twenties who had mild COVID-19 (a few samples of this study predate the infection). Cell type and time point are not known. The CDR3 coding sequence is TGTGCCAGCAGGGGACTGGGGGGGAATGAGCAGTTCTTC. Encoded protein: CASRGLGGNEQFF.